This passage covers 8 T cell receptor beta chains from one sample sequenced in a study of blood T cell repertoires in COVID-19. Repertoires were generated with immunoSEQ multiplex PCR, while TCRdb's copy carries only in-frame clones and drops some. The sample has some 100,000 clones; around 90% are singletons. Sequences were obtained from peripheral blood. Source of these receptors: a man over 45 with COVID-19, enrolled during active disease.

The V call is TRBV7-9, the J call TRBJ2-7, with 8 bases fitting TRBD1. V shed 8 bases, J shed 2 bases, and the junction held 2 bases outside the gene matches. Germline V lookup: CDR1 SEHNR, CDR2 FQNEAQ (reference sequence). The CDR3 spans 12 residues. This chain's CDR3 is CASGQGTYEQYF. As DNA, the CDR3 is TGTGCCAGCGGACAGGGAACCTACGAGCAGTACTTC.

The chain combines TRBV5-4 with TRBJ2-7; 11 bases line up with TRBD2. J lost 2 bases, V lost 3 bases, and 7 bases had no gene match. The CDR3 has 16 amino acids. Looked up from germline, CDR1 is SGHNT and CDR2 is YYREEE (reference sequence). DNA for the CDR3: TGTGCCAGCAGCTCCCCCCTAGCGGGGGGACCCTACGAGCAGTACTTC. Its translation is CASSSPLAGGPYEQYF.

The rearrangement uses TRBV12-5 and TRBJ1-1; D is unclear. The CDR3 totals 12 residues. From germline, CDR1 is LGHNT and CDR2 FRNRAP. Trimming took 1 base from V and 8 from J, leaving 8 bases between them. This chain's CDR3 is CASGLAAGEAFF. Written as DNA, the CDR3 is TGTGCTAGTGGTTTGGCAGCGGGCGAAGCTTTCTTT.

As regards this clone: Different DNA sequences within this sample yield the same CDR3. The chain joins TRBV28 to TRBJ1-2; 7 bases are a match to TRBD1. The CDR3 runs to 14 residues. In germline, CDR1 is MDHEN, CDR2 SYDVKM. J gave up 4 bases and V 2 bases, and 4 bases lay outside the gene matches. The CDR3 bases are TGTGCCAGCAGTTTAGACAGGGTAGGCTATGGCTACACCTTC. As protein: CASSLDRVGYGYTF.

This clone was found a few times. The chain couples TRBV12-5 to TRBJ2-2; a possible D gene is TRBD1 (6 bases). The CDR3 totals 20 residues. Germline-derived CDR1 and CDR2 are LGHNT and FRNRAP. With 0 bases removed from V and 0 bases from J, the gap between germline ends came to 20 bases. The CDR3 loop is CASGLVFIISYRANTGELFF. The CDR3 DNA sequence: TGTGCTAGTGGTTTGGTCTTTATAATTTCGTACAGGGCGAACACCGGGGAGCTGTTTTTT.

This clone was observed a single time. The gene calls are TRBV3-1 (or the pseudogene TRBV3-2) and TRBJ2-7; 8 bases align to TRBD2. The CDR3 is made up of 13 amino acids. In germline, CDR1 is LGHDT, CDR2 YNNKEL (reference sequence). V was clipped by 4 bases and J by 1 base; unmatched bases: 0. CDR3 residues: CASSLAGSYEQYF. The CDR3 region has the DNA TGTGCCAGCAGCCTAGCGGGGTCCTACGAGCAGTACTTC.

The chain recombines TRBV19 with TRBJ1-1, with no clear D. The V end lost 9 bases, the J end lost 1 base, and 6 bases lay between the germline ends. CDR3 length: 11 amino acids. Germline values: CDR1 LNHDA, CDR2 SQIVND (reference sequence). CDR3 nucleotide sequence: TGTGCCAGCACAGCGAACACTGAAGCTTTCTTT. Translating gives CASTANTEAFF.

The chain recombines TRBV6-2 or TRBV6-3 with TRBJ2-7; D is possibly TRBD2 (5 bases). The CDR3 is made up of 13 amino acids. V lost 2 bases, J lost 7 bases, and 12 bases lay in between. Germline V gene sequence: CDR1 MNHEY, CDR2 SVGEGT. CDR3 DNA: TGTGCCAGCAGTTACGGGGAGCCTCGGGAGCAGTACTTC. Protein: CASSYGEPREQYF.